Presented here are 8 T cell receptor beta chains from one specimen sequenced in a study of T cells in Graves' hyperthyroidism and ophthalmopathy. TCR beta CDR3 regions were amplified from RNA transcripts. TCR CDR3 underwent first-round RT-PCR with the HTBI primer set. TCRdb called the multiplex PCR reads again in MiXCR, with one record for every CDR3 protein. The repertoire includes tens of thousands of distinct CDR3 sequences, about 50% of them detected once, and 5.5% to 8% sits in the top ten. The sample comprised blood. The receptors were sampled from a woman aged 45 to 65 with Graves' hyperthyroidism that later progressed to Graves' ophthalmopathy.

V usage is TRBV5-4 and J usage is TRBJ2-7; 10 bases map to TRBD1. V lost 4 bases to trimming and J lost 7 bases; unmatched junction nucleotides: 11. The V gene's germline CDR1 is SGHNT and CDR2 YYREEE (reference sequence). The CDR3 loop spans 15 amino acids. CDR3 in amino acids: CASSADRDRGGEQYF. The CDR3 bases are TGTGCCAGCAGCGCAGACCGGGACAGGGGTGGTGAGCAGTACTTC.

This clonotype was seen repeatedly, ten times or more. The rearrangement joins TRBV5-1 to TRBJ2-7; D assignment may be TRBD1 or TRBD2 (5 bases each). The CDR3 is made up of 13 amino acids. Germline lookup yields CDR1 SGHRS and CDR2 YFSETQ. V was trimmed by 0 bases and J by 3 bases, leaving 7 bases between them. CDR3 sequence reads: CASSLVGGYEQYF. The DNA of the CDR3 is TGCGCCAGCAGCTTGGTTGGGGGCTACGAGCAGTACTTC.

Worth noting for this clonotype: At one of its ends the junction is not consistent with the germline gene, which may arise from a read error. V usage is TRBV4-2 and J usage is TRBJ2-3; perhaps TRBD1 as D (5 bases). Germline V CDR1 and CDR2: LGHNA, YNFKEQ. This CDR3 is built from 13 residues. CDR3 bases: TGTGCCAGCAGTCAAGGGGTGGGGGATACGCAGTATTTT. Its translation is CASSQGVGDTQYF.

CDR3 DNA: TGTGCCAACACCGGGGGCAGGGGGCGGCTCTATGGCTACACCTTC. Protein product: CANTGGRGRLYGYTF. The chain has TRBV11-3 and TRBJ1-2; 8 nucleotides align to TRBD1. Germline trimming cut 10 bases from V and 4 bases from J; bases unmatched to any gene: 14. Looked up from germline, CDR1 is SGHNT and CDR2 is YENEEA. The CDR3 is 15 amino acids. Full variable domain (missing parts from reference TRBV11-3 and TRBJ1-2): EAGVVQSPRYKIIEKKQPVAFWCNPISGHNTLYWYLQNLGQGPELLIRYENEEAVDDSQLPKDRFSAERLKGVDSTLKIQPAELGDSAVYLCANTGGRGRLYGYTFGSGTRLTVV.

In its sample, this clonotype was seen many times. The chain carries TRBV20-1 and TRBJ1-1; D not certain. CDR1 DFQATT and CDR2 SNEGSKA come from the germline V gene (reference sequence). V lost 0 bases and J lost 3, with 20 bases in between. The CDR3 has 17 amino acids. The CDR3 loop reads CSARDPKSRIGDTEAFF. As DNA, the CDR3 is TGCAGTGCTAGAGATCCCAAATCAAGGATCGGGGACACTGAAGCTTTCTTT.

This clonotype is medium-sized. The chain joins TRBV7-2 to TRBJ1-2; a weak D match, TRBD1 (5 bases). This CDR3 has 15 residues. Germline values: CDR1 SGHTA, CDR2 FQGNSA. Trimming left V 0 bases short and J 0 bases short, with 8 bases between. The CDR3 DNA reads TGTGCCAGCAGCTTAGCAAGGGGTGCTAACTATGGCTACACCTTC. Translating it yields CASSLARGANYGYTF.

The V gene is TRBV11-2, the J gene TRBJ1-1; 10 positions match TRBD1. V lost 5 bases and J lost 0; bases outside the gene matches: 3. The CDR3 totals 15 residues. CDR1 and CDR2 (germline): SGHAT, FQNNGV. The chain's CDR3 is CASSQGQGMNTEAFF. In nucleotides, the CDR3 is TGTGCCAGCAGCCAGGGACAGGGGATGAACACTGAAGCTTTCTTT.

The rearrangement uses TRBV11-3 and TRBJ2-1; no reliable D call. V was cut by 5 bases and J by 9 bases, with 11 bases left in between. Germline CDR1 and CDR2: SGHNT and YENEEA. This CDR3 is 12 amino acids long. CDR3: CASSAPLVEQFF. The CDR3 DNA sequence: TGTGCCAGCAGCGCCCCCCTCGTTGAGCAGTTCTTC.